This TCR beta chain was captured by sequencing in a study of shared clonotypes between healthy human individuals. Looking at the study overall: Per donor, three plates held CD4 naive cells, three held CD4 memory, two held CD8 naive and one held CD8 memory.

Researchers ran the assay at a deep level. Libraries were prepared by immunoSEQ multiplex PCR; TCRdb keeps only in-frame clonotypes and omits some of them. The sample yields some 500,000 clones, 96% seen once. Regarding the study as a whole: Despite large depth, sorted-subset datasets appeared incompletely sequenced.

To note about this clone: Its antigen is unidentified.

The sample taken for sequencing was naive CD4+ T cells sorted from blood. Subset defined: CD45RA+ positively selected. The clonotype was recovered from a woman in her twenties or thirties in good health.

The CDR3 bases are TGTGCCAGTAGTATCGGTGTGTCCAGGCTAGCCAAAAACATTCAGTACTTC. This translates into CASSIGVSRLAKNIQYF. The chain joins TRBV19 to TRBJ2-4; D is uncertain. The CDR3 totals 17 residues. Germline V gene data show CDR1 as LNHDA and CDR2 as SQIVND (reference sequence). Trimming cost V 3 bases and J 0 bases, with 15 bases left between them. The full variable domain, in which reference TRBV19 and TRBJ2-4 provide the parts outside the CDR3, is DGGITQSPKYLFRKEGQNVTLSCEQNLNHDAMYWYRQDPGQGLRLIYYSQIVNDFQKGDIAEGYSVSREKKESFPLTVTSAQKNPTAFYLCASSIGVSRLAKNIQYFGAGTRLSVL.